The 5 T cell receptor beta chains in this list originate from one sample, sequenced in a study of shared clonotypes between healthy human individuals. Using immunoSEQ multiplex PCR, the repertoire was profiled, and TCRdb retains in-frame clones only, with some absent. The repertoire includes more than 400,000 clones, roughly 80% of them detected once, and about an eighth sits in the top ten. Sequencing used PBMCs. The receptors stem from a middle-aged woman in good health. Some clones in this sample may be carry-over from other donors' samples.

This clone was observed once. The chain links TRBV25-1 to TRBJ2-5; 9 bases line up with TRBD2. The CDR3 covers 17 residues. Germline CDR1 and CDR2: MGHDK and SYGVNS. Trimming took 2 bases from V and 0 from J; bases not matched to a gene: 7. CDR3 sequence reads: CASSEASGTWYQETQYF. The CDR3 DNA reads TGTGCCAGCAGTGAAGCTAGCGGGACATGGTACCAAGAGACCCAGTACTTC.

A word on this clone: This may be a read error: a much more frequent sequence differs by one nucleotide. The rearrangement uses TRBV5-4 and TRBJ2-2, with D possibly being TRBD1 (5 bases). Germline V CDR1 and CDR2: SGHNT, YYREEE (reference sequence). There are 14 residues in the CDR3. Trimming removed 4 bases at V and 1 base at J, with 8 bases between. CDR3 nucleotides: TGTGCCAGCAGCACCCAGGGGAACACCGGGGAGCTGTTTTTT. This translates into CASSTQGNTGELFF.

The chain recombines TRBV10-2 with TRBJ2-7; D is undetermined. This CDR3 spans 13 amino acids. Germline CDR1 is WSHSY and CDR2 is SAAADI. V was trimmed by 2 bases and J by 0 bases, leaving 5 bases between them. CDR3 sequence: CASSERASYEQYF. As DNA, the CDR3 is TGCGCCAGCAGTGAGAGGGCCTCCTACGAGCAGTACTTC.

This clone rates as medium-sized. The same CDR3 arises from other DNA sequences in this sample as well. The CDR3 reads CAWDWNMNTEAFF. The CDR3 nucleotides are TGTGCCTGGGACTGGAACATGAACACTGAAGCTTTCTTT. The genes are TRBV30 and TRBJ1-1; D is unclear. This CDR3 spans 13 amino acids. Trimming removed 5 bases from V and 0 bases from J, with 10 bases in between. Germline CDR1 and CDR2: GTSNPN and SVGIG (reference sequence). The full variable domain, in which reference TRBV30 and TRBJ1-1 provide the parts outside the CDR3, is SQTIHQWPATLVQPVGSPLSLECTVEGTSNPNLYWYRQAAGRGLQLLFYSVGIGQISSEVPQNLSASRPQDRQFILSSKKLLLSDSGFYLCAWDWNMNTEAFFGQGTRLTVV.

This clone came up once. The chain combines TRBV4-2 with TRBJ1-2; D is possibly TRBD1 (6 bases). Germline CDR1 reads LGHNA; CDR2 reads YNFKEQ. V lost 5 bases, J lost 7 bases, and 14 bases lay in between. CDR3 length: 13 amino acids. The CDR3 spells CASSYTGKTGYTF. The CDR3 DNA reads as TGTGCCAGCAGCTACACAGGGAAGACTGGCTACACCTTC.